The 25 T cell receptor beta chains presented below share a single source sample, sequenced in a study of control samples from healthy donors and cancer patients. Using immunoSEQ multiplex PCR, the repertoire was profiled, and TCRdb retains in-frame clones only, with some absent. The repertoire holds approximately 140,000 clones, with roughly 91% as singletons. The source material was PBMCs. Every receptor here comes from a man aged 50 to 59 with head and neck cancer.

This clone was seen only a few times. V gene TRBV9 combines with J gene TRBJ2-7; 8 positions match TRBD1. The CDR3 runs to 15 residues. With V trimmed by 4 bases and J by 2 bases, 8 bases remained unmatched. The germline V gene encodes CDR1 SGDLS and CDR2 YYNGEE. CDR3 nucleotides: TGTGCCAGCAGCCGGGGGACAGGCCTCCCCTACGAGCAGTACTTC. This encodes CASSRGTGLPYEQYF.

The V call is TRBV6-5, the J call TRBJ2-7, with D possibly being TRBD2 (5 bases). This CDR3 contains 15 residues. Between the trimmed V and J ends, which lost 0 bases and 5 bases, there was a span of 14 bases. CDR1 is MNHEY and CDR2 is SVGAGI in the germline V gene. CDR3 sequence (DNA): TGTGCCAGCAGTTACTCGACTTCTTCGAGGGACGAGCAGTACTTC. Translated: CASSYSTSSRDEQYF.

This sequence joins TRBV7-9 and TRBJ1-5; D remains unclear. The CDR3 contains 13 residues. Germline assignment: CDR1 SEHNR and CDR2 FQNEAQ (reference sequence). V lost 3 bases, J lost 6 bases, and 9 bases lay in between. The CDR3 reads CASSFLSSQPQHF. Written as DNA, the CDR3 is TGTGCCAGCAGCTTTTTGTCGAGTCAGCCCCAGCATTTT.

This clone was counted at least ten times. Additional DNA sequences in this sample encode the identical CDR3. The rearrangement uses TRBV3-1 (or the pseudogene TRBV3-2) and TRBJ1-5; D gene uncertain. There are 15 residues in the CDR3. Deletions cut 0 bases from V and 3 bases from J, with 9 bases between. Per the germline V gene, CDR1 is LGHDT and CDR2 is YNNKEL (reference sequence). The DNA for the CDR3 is TGTGCCAGCAGCCAAGATCTTACAGACAATCAGCCCCAGCATTTT. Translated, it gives CASSQDLTDNQPQHF.

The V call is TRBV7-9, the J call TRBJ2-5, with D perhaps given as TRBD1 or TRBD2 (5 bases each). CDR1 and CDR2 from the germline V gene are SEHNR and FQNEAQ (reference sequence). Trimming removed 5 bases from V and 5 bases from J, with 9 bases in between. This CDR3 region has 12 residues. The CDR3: CASSHGAETQYF. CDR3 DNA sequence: TGTGCCAGCAGCCACGGGGCGGAGACCCAGTACTTC. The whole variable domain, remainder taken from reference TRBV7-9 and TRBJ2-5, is DTGVSQNPRHKITKRGQNVTFRCDPISEHNRLYWYRQTLGQGPEFLTYFQNEAQLEKSRLLSDRFSAERPKGSFSTLEIQRTEQGDSAMYLCASSHGAETQYFGPGTRLLVL.

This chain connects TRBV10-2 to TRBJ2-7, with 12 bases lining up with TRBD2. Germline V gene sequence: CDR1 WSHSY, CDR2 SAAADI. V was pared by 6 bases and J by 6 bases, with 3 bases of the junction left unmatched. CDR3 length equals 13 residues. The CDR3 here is CASRLAGGSEQYF. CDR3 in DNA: TGCGCCAGCAGACTAGCGGGAGGAAGCGAGCAGTACTTC.

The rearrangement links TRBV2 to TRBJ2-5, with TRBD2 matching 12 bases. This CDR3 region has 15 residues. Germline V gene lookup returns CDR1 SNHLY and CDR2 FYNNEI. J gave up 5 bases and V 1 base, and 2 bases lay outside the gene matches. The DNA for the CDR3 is TGTGCCAGCAGTGAAGGACTAGCGGGAGCGGAGACCCAGTACTTC. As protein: CASSEGLAGAETQYF.

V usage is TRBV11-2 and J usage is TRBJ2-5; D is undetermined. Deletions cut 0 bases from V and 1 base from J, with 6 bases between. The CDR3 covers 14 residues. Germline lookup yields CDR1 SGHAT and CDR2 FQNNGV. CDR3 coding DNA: TGTGCCAGCAGCTTAGATACGCTCCAAGAGACCCAGTACTTC. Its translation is CASSLDTLQETQYF.

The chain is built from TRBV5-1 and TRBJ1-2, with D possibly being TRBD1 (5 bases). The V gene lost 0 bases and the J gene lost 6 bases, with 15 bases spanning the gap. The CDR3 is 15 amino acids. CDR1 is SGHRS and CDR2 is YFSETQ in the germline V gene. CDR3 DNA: TGCGCCAGCAGCTTGGGGCCAGGGCGGGCGGATGGCTACACCTTC. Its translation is CASSLGPGRADGYTF.

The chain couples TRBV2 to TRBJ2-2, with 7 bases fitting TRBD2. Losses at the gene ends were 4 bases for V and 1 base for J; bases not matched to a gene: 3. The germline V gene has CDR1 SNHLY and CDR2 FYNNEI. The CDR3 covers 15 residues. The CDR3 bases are TGTGCCAGCAGTGGGACGGGGGGGAACACCGGGGAGCTGTTTTTT. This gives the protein CASSGTGGNTGELFF.

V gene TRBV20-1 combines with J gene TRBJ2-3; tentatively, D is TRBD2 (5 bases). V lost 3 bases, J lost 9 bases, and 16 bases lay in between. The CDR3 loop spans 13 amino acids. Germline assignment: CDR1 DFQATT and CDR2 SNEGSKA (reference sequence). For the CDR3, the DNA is TGCAGTGCTAGTGCGACTATCAAGGCGACGCAGTATTTT. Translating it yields CSASATIKATQYF.

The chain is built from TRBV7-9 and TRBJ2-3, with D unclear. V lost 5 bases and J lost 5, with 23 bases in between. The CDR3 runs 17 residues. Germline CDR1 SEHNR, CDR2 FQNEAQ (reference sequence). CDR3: CASSPATYTPWGDTQYF. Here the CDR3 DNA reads TGTGCCAGCAGCCCCGCGACCTACACTCCATGGGGAGATACGCAGTATTTT.

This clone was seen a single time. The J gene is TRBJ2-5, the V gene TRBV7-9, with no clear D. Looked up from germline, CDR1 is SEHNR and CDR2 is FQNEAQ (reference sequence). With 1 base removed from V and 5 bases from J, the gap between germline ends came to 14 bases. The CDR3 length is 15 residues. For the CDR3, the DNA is TGTGCCAGCAGCTTAGGCCGCCGGGTGGGGGAGACCCAGTACTTC. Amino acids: CASSLGRRVGETQYF.

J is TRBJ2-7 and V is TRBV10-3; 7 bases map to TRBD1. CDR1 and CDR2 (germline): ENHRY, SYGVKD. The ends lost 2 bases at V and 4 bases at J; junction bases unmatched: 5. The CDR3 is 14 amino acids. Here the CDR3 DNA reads TGTGCCATCAGTGAGGCGACAGGGATATACGAGCAGTACTTC. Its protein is CAISEATGIYEQYF.

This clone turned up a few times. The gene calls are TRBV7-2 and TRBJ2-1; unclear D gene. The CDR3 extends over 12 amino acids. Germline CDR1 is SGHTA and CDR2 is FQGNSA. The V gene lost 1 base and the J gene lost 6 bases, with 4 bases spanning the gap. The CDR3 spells CASSLEINEQFF. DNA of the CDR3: TGTGCCAGCAGCTTAGAAATCAATGAGCAGTTCTTC. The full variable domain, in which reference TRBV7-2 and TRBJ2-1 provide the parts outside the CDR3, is GAGVSQSPSNKVTEKGKDVELRCDPISGHTALYWYRQSLGQGLEFLIYFQGNSAPDKSGLPSDRFSAERTGGSVSTLTIQRTQQEDSAVYLCASSLEINEQFFGPGTRLTVL.

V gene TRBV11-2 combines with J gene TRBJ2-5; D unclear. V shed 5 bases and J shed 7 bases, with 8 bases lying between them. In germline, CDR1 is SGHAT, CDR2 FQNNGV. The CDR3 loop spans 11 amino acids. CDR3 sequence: CASSRRGTQYF. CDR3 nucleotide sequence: TGTGCCAGCAGCCGACGAGGGACCCAGTACTTC.

The CDR3 spells CASSFNEGNTIYF. The CDR3 nucleotides read TGTGCCAGCAGTTTTAATGAGGGAAACACCATATATTTT. The chain recombines TRBV12-3 or TRBV12-4 with TRBJ1-3; no firm D call. Trimming shortened V by 3 bases and J by 4 bases, and 7 bases separated the two germline ends. The CDR3 loop spans 13 amino acids.

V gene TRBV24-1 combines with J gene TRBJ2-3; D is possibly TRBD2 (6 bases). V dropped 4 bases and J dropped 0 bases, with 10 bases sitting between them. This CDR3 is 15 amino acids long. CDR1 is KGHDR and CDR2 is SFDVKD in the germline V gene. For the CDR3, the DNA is TGTGCCACCAGTGAGTGGACTACAAGCACAGATACGCAGTATTTT. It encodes CATSEWTTSTDTQYF.

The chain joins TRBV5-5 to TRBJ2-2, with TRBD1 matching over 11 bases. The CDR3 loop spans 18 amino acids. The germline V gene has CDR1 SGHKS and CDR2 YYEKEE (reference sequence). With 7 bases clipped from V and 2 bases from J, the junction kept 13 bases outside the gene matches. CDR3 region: CASAEDRGRIFNTGELFF. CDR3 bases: TGTGCCAGCGCAGAGGACAGGGGGCGCATCTTTAACACCGGGGAGCTGTTTTTT.

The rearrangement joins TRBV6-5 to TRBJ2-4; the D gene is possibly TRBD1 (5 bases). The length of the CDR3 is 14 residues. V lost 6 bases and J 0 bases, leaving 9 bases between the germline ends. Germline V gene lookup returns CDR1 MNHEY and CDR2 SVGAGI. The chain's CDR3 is CASSRDVAKNIQYF. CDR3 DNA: TGTGCCAGCAGCAGGGATGTAGCCAAAAACATTCAGTACTTC.

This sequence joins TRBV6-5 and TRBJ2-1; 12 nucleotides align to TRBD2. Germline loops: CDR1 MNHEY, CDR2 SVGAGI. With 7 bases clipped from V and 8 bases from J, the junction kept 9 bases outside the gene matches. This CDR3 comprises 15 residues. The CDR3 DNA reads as TGTGCCAGCACCGAACTAGCGGGAGGCGGCGATGAGCAGTTCTTC. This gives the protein CASTELAGGGDEQFF.

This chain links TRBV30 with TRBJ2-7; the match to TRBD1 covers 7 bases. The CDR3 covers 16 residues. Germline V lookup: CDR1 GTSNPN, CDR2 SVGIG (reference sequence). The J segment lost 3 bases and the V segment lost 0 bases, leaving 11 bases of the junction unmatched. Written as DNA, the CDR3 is TGTGCCTGGAGTGTACGACAGGGCCTGGGGTTCTACGAGCAGTACTTC. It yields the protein CAWSVRQGLGFYEQYF. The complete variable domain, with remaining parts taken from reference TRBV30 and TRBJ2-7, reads SQTIHQWPATLVQPVGSPLSLECTVEGTSNPNLYWYRQAAGRGLQLLFYSVGIGQISSEVPQNLSASRPQDRQFILSSKKLLLSDSGFYLCAWSVRQGLGFYEQYFGPGTRLTVT.

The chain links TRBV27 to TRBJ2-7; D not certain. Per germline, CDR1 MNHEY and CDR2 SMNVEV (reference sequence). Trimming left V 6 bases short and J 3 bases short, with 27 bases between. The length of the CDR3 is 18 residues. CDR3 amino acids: CASSRTTGSSSAYYEQYF. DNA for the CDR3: TGTGCCAGCAGCCGAACAACCGGGTCGTCCTCCGCCTACTACGAGCAGTACTTC.

CDR3 protein: CASSLGALPGNQPQHF. The CDR3 bases are TGCGCCAGCAGCTTGGGGGCCCTACCTGGCAATCAGCCCCAGCATTTT. The chain combines TRBV5-1 with TRBJ1-5; D is uncertain. The V gene's germline CDR1 is SGHRS and CDR2 YFSETQ. The V and J ends lost 0 bases and 2 bases respectively, with 12 bases between them. The CDR3 spans 16 residues.

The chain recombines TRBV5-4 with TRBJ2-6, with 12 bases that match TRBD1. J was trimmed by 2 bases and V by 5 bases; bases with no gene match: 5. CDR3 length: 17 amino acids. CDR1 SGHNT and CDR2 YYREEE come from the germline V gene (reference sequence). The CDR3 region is CASRPGTGGAGANVLTF. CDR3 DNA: TGTGCCAGCAGGCCCGGGACAGGGGGCGCTGGGGCCAACGTCCTGACTTTC.